The following is a T cell receptor beta chain sequence with its context. The data were obtained in a study of blood T cell repertoires in COVID-19. Background on the study: The cDNA or gDNA used as material had been derived from T cells, B-cell-depleted T cells, or PBMCs.

V lost 7 bases, J lost 1 base, and 5 bases stayed unmatched. Looked up from germline, CDR1 is MNHEY and CDR2 is SVGAGI. This CDR3 contains 14 residues. Original processing notes: Reference gene primer amplification gave estimated nucleated cell counts. Repertoires were generated with immunoSEQ multiplex PCR, while TCRdb's copy carries only in-frame clones and drops some. Clonal size and the V and J genes are those of that table, whereas D and trimming came from the DNA. This sample yields approximately 190,000 clones, of which around 80% are seen a single time; 6.9% belongs to the top ten. The chain recombines TRBV6-5 with TRBJ1-1; 8 bases align to TRBD1. The sequencing sample was made of peripheral blood. This clonotype was obtained from a man aged 60-69 years with acute or convalescent COVID-19. This CDR3 reads CASTPDRGNTEAFF. CDR3 nucleotides: TGTGCCAGCACCCCTGACAGGGGGAACACTGAAGCTTTCTTT.